This record concerns one T cell receptor (beta chain) sequence. This record belongs to a study of T cell responses to AZD1222 COVID-19 vaccine. TCRdb's table, derived via immunoSEQ multiplex PCR, lists solely in-frame clones and lacks some. The table has more than 100,000 clones, more than 85% seen once. In germline, CDR1 is GTSNPN, CDR2 SVGIG (reference sequence). Between the trimmed V and J ends, which lost 1 base and 5 bases, there was a span of 11 bases. The CDR3 is 13 amino acids. This chain uses TRBV30 with TRBJ1-2, with D tentatively TRBD1 (5 bases). Specimen: peripheral blood, collected on day 0 of AZD1222 vaccination. This TCR was sampled from an adult in good health. CDR3 nucleotide sequence: TGTGCCTGGAGTGGGGACGGACATTATGGCTACACCTTC. Translating it yields CAWSGDGHYGYTF.